A single sample gave rise to the 2 T cell receptor beta chains below, sequenced in a study of shared clonotypes between healthy human individuals. Here immunoSEQ multiplex PCR was the method, and the copy in TCRdb shows in-frame clones only, minus some. This sample has roughly 1,600,000 clones, with around 98.5% found just once. Sample: naive CD4+ T cells sorted from blood. Subset given: CD45RA+ positively selected. The source of these receptors is a man aged 25 to 45 in good health.

A single count supports this clone. This chain connects TRBV11-2 to TRBJ2-1; D is uncertain. Per the germline V gene, CDR1 is SGHAT and CDR2 is FQNNGV. The CDR3 loop spans 15 amino acids. Trimming shortened V by 5 bases and J by 4 bases, and 15 bases separated the two germline ends. This chain's CDR3 is CASSPVSGKYNEQFF. In DNA form, the CDR3 reads TGTGCCAGCAGCCCCGTATCTGGCAAATACAATGAGCAGTTCTTC.

With respect to this clone: The sample has other DNA sequences that encode this CDR3 too. V and J are TRBV28 and TRBJ1-2; D gene uncertain. V lost 5 bases, J lost 7 bases, and 14 bases lay in between. The CDR3 length is 13 residues. Germline loops: CDR1 MDHEN, CDR2 SYDVKM. The CDR3 DNA follows: TGTGCCAGCAGTAGCCGGAGAGGAAGTGGCTACACCTTC. It codes for CASSSRRGSGYTF.